This TCR beta chain was captured by sequencing in a study of blood T cell repertoires in COVID-19. Looking at the study overall: PBMCs, B-cell-depleted T cells, or T cells were the source of the cDNA or gDNA that made up the material.

V dropped 6 bases and J dropped 1 base, with 10 bases sitting between them. There are 13 residues in the CDR3. CDR1 is ENHRY, CDR2 SYGVKD, per germline. This clone turned up a few times. Original methodology: Amplifying reference gene primers gave estimates of nucleated cell counts. Libraries were prepared by immunoSEQ multiplex PCR; TCRdb keeps only in-frame clonotypes and omits some of them. The V and J calls and the clone size are those of that table, but D and trimming were determined from the DNA. Here the sample spans some 150,000 clones, about 91% being singletons. Sequencing was carried out using peripheral blood. The chain recombines TRBV10-3 with TRBJ2-7; possible D gene TRBD2, 6 bases. The clonotype was recovered from a woman in her forties or fifties with acute or convalescent COVID-19. The CDR3 nucleotides are TGTGCCATCAGAGGGGACTTTTCCTACGAGCAGTACTTC. Translating it yields CAIRGDFSYEQYF.